The 32 T cell receptor beta chains below all came from one sample that was sequenced in a study of T cell responses to AZD1222 COVID-19 vaccine. Some clones are missing from TCRdb's copy, which holds only in-frame ones; the method was immunoSEQ multiplex PCR. The sample includes approximately 150,000 clones, 75% to 95% of them seen just once. Specimen: peripheral blood, collected 28 days after the second AZD1222 dose. Every receptor here comes from an adult who received the AZD1222 COVID-19 vaccine.

The genes are TRBV2 and TRBJ2-1, with D hard to call. Germline assignment: CDR1 SNHLY and CDR2 FYNNEI. V lost 6 bases and J lost 6, with 15 bases in between. The CDR3 covers 14 residues. CDR3 in DNA: TGTGCCAGCAGATCCCAAACCCGGCCCAATGAGCAGTTCTTC. Residues: CASRSQTRPNEQFF.

The V and J genes are TRBV5-1 and TRBJ1-4; D not certain. V was trimmed by 0 bases and J by 8 bases, leaving 14 bases between them. Germline CDR1 reads SGHRS; CDR2 reads YFSETQ. This CDR3 comprises 15 residues. In nucleotides, the CDR3 is TGCGCCAGCAGCTTGGATCGGGTCGGTTGGGAAAAACTGTTTTTT. It encodes CASSLDRVGWEKLFF.

V gene TRBV7-3 combines with J gene TRBJ1-2, with a possible D match to TRBD1 (5 bases). This CDR3 region has 17 residues. V dropped 5 bases and J dropped 5 bases, with 24 bases sitting between them. Germline V gene data show CDR1 as SGHTA and CDR2 as FQGTGA. The CDR3: CASSPQGGASRLYGYTF. The CDR3 nucleotides read TGTGCCAGCAGCCCCCAGGGCGGGGCGAGTAGGCTATATGGCTACACCTTC.

V and J are TRBV3-1 (or the pseudogene TRBV3-2) and TRBJ1-5; D unclear. Germline-derived CDR1 and CDR2 are LGHDT and YNNKEL (reference sequence). The CDR3 sequence is 13 residues long. The V gene lost 8 bases and the J gene lost 2 bases, with 10 bases spanning the gap. CDR3 DNA: TGTGCCAGCTCATCCCTCGGCAATCAGCCCCAGCATTTT. Translation: CASSSLGNQPQHF.

This chain links TRBV5-1 with TRBJ2-1; no firm D call. Trimming took 0 bases from V and 6 from J, leaving 7 bases between them. The CDR3 covers 13 residues. CDR1 and CDR2 from the germline V gene are SGHRS and YFSETQ. The chain's CDR3 is CASSLVLRNEQFF. The DNA for the CDR3 is TGCGCCAGCAGCTTGGTTCTCCGCAATGAGCAGTTCTTC.

The gene calls are TRBV10-3 and TRBJ2-7, with unresolved D. Germline V gives CDR1 ENHRY, CDR2 SYGVKD. The CDR3 runs 13 residues. V lost 6 bases and J lost 2, with 11 bases in between. For the CDR3, the DNA is TGTGCCATCAGAACAACCGGGCCCTACGAGCAGTACTTC. Protein sequence: CAIRTTGPYEQYF.

V gene TRBV6-1 combines with J gene TRBJ2-7; TRBD2 is a possible D gene (5 bases). CDR3 length: 15 amino acids. Trimming pared 2 bases from V and 1 base from J, leaving 12 bases between. Germline CDR1 is MNHNS and CDR2 is SASEGT. CDR3 residues: CASSEFRGASYEQYF. The DNA for the CDR3 is TGTGCCAGCAGTGAATTCCGGGGTGCGTCCTACGAGCAGTACTTC.

The rearrangement joins TRBV6-5 to TRBJ2-3, with 15 positions matching TRBD2. The V gene's germline CDR1 is MNHEY and CDR2 SVGAGI. After removal of 6 bases from V and 5 bases from J, the junction contained 3 bases not matched to a gene. The length of the CDR3 is 15 residues. The chain's CDR3 is CASRGLAGGVDTQYF. For the CDR3, the DNA is TGTGCCAGCAGAGGACTAGCGGGAGGGGTAGATACGCAGTATTTT.

The chain joins TRBV2 to TRBJ1-5, with 7 bases aligning to TRBD1. The ends lost 6 bases at V and 6 bases at J; junction bases unmatched: 8. This CDR3 region has 14 residues. Germline assignment: CDR1 SNHLY and CDR2 FYNNEI. This chain's CDR3 is CASRETGLGQPQHF. The CDR3 DNA follows: TGTGCCAGCAGGGAGACAGGGCTGGGTCAGCCCCAGCATTTT.

V is TRBV5-1 and J is TRBJ2-5; D possibly uses TRBD1 or TRBD2 (5 bases each). The CDR3 runs 15 residues. V was clipped by 2 bases and J by 5 bases, with 16 bases between them. Germline V gene data show CDR1 as SGHRS and CDR2 as YFSETQ. Written as DNA, the CDR3 is TGCGCCAGCAGCTTATTACAGGACTCTGGGGAGACCCAGTACTTC. Amino acid sequence: CASSLLQDSGETQYF.

The chain combines TRBV7-2 with TRBJ1-2, with 9 bases matching TRBD1. Germline CDR1 reads SGHTA; CDR2 reads FQGNSA. The CDR3 has 16 residues. The J segment lost 6 bases and the V segment lost 5 bases, leaving 13 bases of the junction unmatched. The chain's CDR3 is CASSPRQGGQLDGYTF. The CDR3 DNA reads as TGTGCCAGCAGCCCCCGACAGGGGGGACAGCTCGATGGCTACACCTTC.

In DNA form, the CDR3 reads TGTGCCAGCAGCTTAGGGTCCCCCTACGAGCAGTACGTC. It is translated as CASSLGSPYEQYV. The gene calls are TRBV13 and TRBJ2-7; no definite D call. Germline CDR1 and CDR2: PRHDT and FYEKMQ (reference sequence). CDR3 length: 13 amino acids. The germline V and J ends were trimmed by 0 bases and 2 bases, with 5 bases remaining between them.

The chain carries TRBV6-5 and TRBJ1-1, with 7 bases matching TRBD1. Germline trimming cut 0 bases from V and 2 bases from J; bases unmatched to any gene: 6. Germline-derived CDR1 and CDR2 are MNHEY and SVGAGI. The CDR3 is 16 amino acids. CDR3 protein: CASSYSRTGPNTEAFF. As DNA, the CDR3 is TGTGCCAGCAGTTACTCCCGGACAGGACCAAACACTGAAGCTTTCTTT.

This clone appeared a single time. J is TRBJ1-1 and V is TRBV7-9, with D possibly matching TRBD1 (6 bases). The CDR3 is made up of 14 amino acids. V dropped 7 bases and J dropped 1 base, with 13 bases sitting between them. Per the germline V gene, CDR1 is SEHNR and CDR2 is FQNEAQ (reference sequence). CDR3: CASTKQGSNTEAFF. Here the CDR3 DNA reads TGTGCCAGCACCAAACAGGGCTCGAACACTGAAGCTTTCTTT. Using reference TRBV7-9 and TRBJ1-1 for the parts outside the CDR3, the full variable domain is DTGVSQNPRHKITKRGQNVTFRCDPISEHNRLYWYRQTLGQGPEFLTYFQNEAQLEKSRLLSDRFSAERPKGSFSTLEIQRTEQGDSAMYLCASTKQGSNTEAFFGQGTRLTVV.

The V and J genes are TRBV7-6 and TRBJ2-7, with 10 bases identical to TRBD1. V shed 1 base, J shed 5 bases, and the junction held 2 bases outside the gene matches. The CDR3 contains 14 residues. From germline, CDR1 is SGHVS and CDR2 FNYEAQ. This CDR3 reads CASSLGQGADEQYV. The DNA of the CDR3 is TGTGCCAGCAGCTTAGGACAGGGGGCCGACGAGCAGTACGTC.

This chain uses TRBV4-2 with TRBJ2-3; maybe TRBD2 (6 bases). V lost 1 base and J 3 bases, leaving 17 bases between the germline ends. The CDR3 length is 17 residues. Looked up from germline, CDR1 is LGHNA and CDR2 is YNFKEQ. The CDR3 here is CASSQAFPGEGTDTQYF. CDR3 DNA: TGTGCCAGCAGCCAAGCATTCCCGGGAGAGGGGACAGATACGCAGTATTTT.

The rearrangement links TRBV3-1 (or the pseudogene TRBV3-2) to TRBJ2-7; D is possibly TRBD1 (5 bases). This CDR3 contains 15 residues. V was pared by 1 base and J by 2 bases, with 12 bases between. CDR1 and CDR2 (germline): LGHDT, YNNKEL (reference sequence). CDR3 sequence (DNA): TGTGCCAGCAGCCAAGGGTTTCAGGGCCCCTACGAGCAGTACTTC. It specifies CASSQGFQGPYEQYF.

J is TRBJ2-2 and V is TRBV5-1; TRBD2 aligns across 9 bases. Germline loops: CDR1 SGHRS, CDR2 YFSETQ. The trim removed 0 bases at V and 0 bases at J, leaving 6 bases unmatched. The CDR3 covers 18 residues. CDR3 nucleotides: TGCGCCAGCAGCTTGGGTAGCGGGGGATTCGCGAACACCGGGGAGCTGTTTTTT. The encoded protein is CASSLGSGGFANTGELFF.

The rearrangement links TRBV6-5 to TRBJ1-1; 8 nucleotides line up with TRBD1. The CDR3 has 14 residues. Per the germline V gene, CDR1 is MNHEY and CDR2 is SVGAGI. V was pared by 5 bases and J by 6 bases, with 8 bases of the junction left unmatched. CDR3 protein: CASSRQGRIPEAFF. The CDR3, as DNA: TGTGCCAGCAGTCGACAGGGGAGGATTCCTGAAGCTTTCTTT.

J is TRBJ1-2 and V is TRBV12-3 or TRBV12-4, with TRBD1 identical over 8 bases. V lost 2 bases, J lost 10 bases, and 3 bases stayed unmatched. This CDR3 region has 12 residues. The CDR3 nucleotides read TGTGCCAGCAGTTTAATGGGACAGGACTACACCTTC. Residues: CASSLMGQDYTF.

The chain recombines TRBV29-1 with TRBJ1-1, with D perhaps matching TRBD1 (5 bases). The CDR3 spans 11 residues. V dropped 5 bases and J dropped 11 bases, with 15 bases sitting between them. Germline lookup yields CDR1 SQVTM and CDR2 ANQGSEA. The CDR3, as DNA: TGCAGCGTTCTCCTGGCAGGGAGGGCTTTCTTT. It yields the protein CSVLLAGRAFF.

The chain uses TRBV18 and TRBJ2-3, with D possibly matching TRBD1 (6 bases). The CDR3 totals 14 residues. V lost 5 bases and J 6 bases, leaving 15 bases between the germline ends. Germline CDR1 and CDR2: KGHSH and LQKENI. The CDR3 DNA is TGTGCCAGCTCATTCGACAGGCCCGCGGATACGCAGTATTTT. As protein: CASSFDRPADTQYF.

The genes are TRBV19 and TRBJ2-7; D is unclear. CDR1 is LNHDA, CDR2 SQIVND, per germline (reference sequence). The ends were cut back, 3 bases at V and 0 bases at J, with 18 bases in the middle. The CDR3 has 17 amino acids. The DNA for the CDR3 is TGTGCCAGTAGTATTGGTACCCGCGGATTGAGCTCCTACGAGCAGTACGTC. The encoded protein is CASSIGTRGLSSYEQYV.

This chain uses TRBV7-2 with TRBJ1-5; possible D gene TRBD1, 6 bases. Germline V CDR1 and CDR2: SGHTA, FQGNSA. There are 16 residues in the CDR3. Deletions cut 2 bases from V and 1 base from J, with 12 bases between. Here the CDR3 DNA reads TGTGCCAGCAGCTTAAACAGGGTAGGGAGCAATCAGCCCCAGCATTTT. Protein product: CASSLNRVGSNQPQHF. The full variable domain, rest sourced from reference TRBV7-2 and TRBJ1-5, is GAGVSQSPSNKVTEKGKDVELRCDPISGHTALYWYRQSLGQGLEFLIYFQGNSAPDKSGLPSDRFSAERTGGSVSTLTIQRTQQEDSAVYLCASSLNRVGSNQPQHFGDGTRLSIL.

This clone was counted a single time. The J gene is TRBJ2-3, the V gene TRBV7-2; D gene uncertain. CDR1 is SGHTA, CDR2 FQGNSA, per germline. Trimming stripped 0 bases from V and 4 bases from J, with 11 bases between. The length of the CDR3 is 15 residues. The CDR3, as DNA: TGTGCCAGCAGCTTAGCGGTAATTTCAGCAGATACGCAGTATTTT. As protein: CASSLAVISADTQYF.

This clone was seen only once. The gene calls are TRBV3-1 (or the pseudogene TRBV3-2) and TRBJ1-3, with TRBD1 as a possible D gene (5 bases). This CDR3 has 18 residues. Germline CDR1 LGHDT, CDR2 YNNKEL (reference sequence). V lost 2 bases, J lost 0 bases, and 17 bases lay in between. In DNA, the CDR3 is TGTGCCAGCAGCCAAAACGGAAACAGGTTCCTCTCTGGAAACACCATATATTTT. Encoded protein: CASSQNGNRFLSGNTIYF.

This clone appeared once. The V gene is TRBV7-3, the J gene TRBJ2-1; D possibly corresponds to TRBD1 (5 bases). Germline V gene data show CDR1 as SGHTA and CDR2 as FQGTGA. The CDR3 is 15 amino acids. The germline V and J ends were trimmed by 5 bases and 3 bases, with 14 bases remaining between them. CDR3: CASSDGQGDYNEQFF. CDR3 coding DNA: TGTGCCAGCAGCGACGGACAAGGGGACTACAATGAGCAGTTCTTC.

The V gene is TRBV5-1, the J gene TRBJ1-4; D call uncertain. The CDR3 covers 16 residues. The V and J ends lost 2 bases and 0 bases respectively, with 11 bases between them. CDR1 and CDR2 from the germline V gene are SGHRS and YFSETQ. DNA of the CDR3: TGCGCCAGCAGCTTCTTTGACACTTCAACTAATGAAAAACTGTTTTTT. Protein product: CASSFFDTSTNEKLFF.

The V and J genes are TRBV10-3 and TRBJ2-7, with D perhaps TRBD2 (6 bases). Deletions cut 6 bases from V and 3 bases from J, with 12 bases between. The CDR3 is 13 residues long. Germline CDR1 reads ENHRY; CDR2 reads SYGVKD. Here the CDR3 reads CAIRVGTDYEQYF. The CDR3 nucleotides read TGTGCCATCAGAGTGGGGACTGACTACGAGCAGTACTTC.

J is TRBJ2-1 and V is TRBV5-1, with D perhaps TRBD1 or TRBD2 (5 bases each). Germline loops: CDR1 SGHRS, CDR2 YFSETQ. Trimming stripped 5 bases from V and 9 bases from J, with 15 bases between. The CDR3 has 13 amino acids. CDR3 amino acids: CASRPEWGSEQFF. The CDR3, as DNA: TGCGCCAGCAGACCGGAGTGGGGGTCTGAGCAGTTCTTC.

The V call is TRBV9, the J call TRBJ2-1; D not resolved. V was trimmed by 0 bases and J by 4 bases, leaving 8 bases between them. The CDR3 is made up of 14 amino acids. Germline V gene sequence: CDR1 SGDLS, CDR2 YYNGEE. The CDR3 coding sequence is TGTGCCAGCAGCGTAGGAGACGGTTACAATGAGCAGTTCTTC. Its protein is CASSVGDGYNEQFF. The full variable domain, in which reference TRBV9 and TRBJ2-1 provide the parts outside the CDR3, is DSGVTQTPKHLITATGQRVTLRCSPRSGDLSVYWYQQSLDQGLQFLIQYYNGEERAKGNILERFSAQQFPDLHSELNLSSLELGDSALYFCASSVGDGYNEQFFGPGTRLTVL.

V and J are TRBV11-3 and TRBJ2-5, with TRBD1 matching 9 bases. The germline V gene has CDR1 SGHNT and CDR2 YENEEA. V gave up 5 bases and J gave up 3 bases; unmatched junction bases: 4. The CDR3 consists of 14 residues. The CDR3 sequence: CASSQWDREETQYF. The CDR3 DNA sequence: TGTGCCAGCAGCCAGTGGGACAGGGAAGAGACCCAGTACTTC.